This entry features one T cell receptor beta chain sequence. Its antigen is not known. This specimen belongs to a study of CD8+CD57+ T cells in acquired aplastic anemia. Overall study: The average for DNA from sorted CD4+ and CD8+ cells was about 3.3 ug. The average read count for CD4+ cells in healthy donors was some 11 million. Findings of the study overall: Statistical testing detected no significant gap in CD8+ Simpson's diversity between patients and controls. Overlap between patients and controls comprised roughly 28 CD8+ CDR3 sequences.

TCR beta VDJ and CDR3 profiles were obtained from a genomic DNA template. TCRdb passed the reads through MiXCR, listing each CDR3 protein once. The sample consists of about 180,000 distinct CDR3 sequences, 46% of them appearing once. The sequence derives from a human donor in good health. The specimen sequenced was sorted CD4+, CD8+, or CD8+CD57+ T cells (not recorded which) from PBMCs.

In nucleotides, the CDR3 is TGTGCCAGTATGCAGACAGGAGAACTGTTTTTT. Translation gives CASMQTGELFF. The chain joins TRBV19 to TRBJ1-4, with TRBD1 as a possible D gene (6 bases). This CDR3 comprises 11 residues. The germline V and J ends were trimmed by 7 bases and 12 bases, with 12 bases remaining between them. The germline CDR1 and CDR2 sequences are LNHDA and SQIVND (reference sequence).